The sequence of this TCR beta chain was determined in a study of OX40 agonist ivuxolimab in advanced cancers. Background on the study: Melanoma, hepatocellular carcinoma, head and neck or renal cell cancer occurred in dose-escalation patients. Three patients showed partial responses: one hepatocellular carcinoma and two cutaneous melanoma cases.

The repertoire was sequenced with immunoSEQ multiplex PCR; TCRdb's copy has only in-frame clones and lacks some. The profile shows 65,000 to 80,000 clones, over 90% of them singletons. The CDR3 loop spans 15 amino acids. Trimming took 6 bases from V and 9 from J, leaving 21 bases between them. Germline V lookup: CDR1 PRHDT, CDR2 FYEKMQ (reference sequence). Regarding the study as a whole: Also present in some nonresponders was a low level of normalized T-cell clonal expansion.

A remark on this clone: No antigen is known for it.

This rearrangement joins TRBV13 to TRBJ2-1; the D is unclear. The material was CD4+ or CD8+ T cells sorted from blood, obtained in a trial of the OX40 agonist ivuxolimab. This sequence originates from an adult with an advanced solid tumor such as melanoma, head and neck, liver or kidney cancer. DNA of the CDR3: TGTGCCAGCAGTCCGTCCCGGGCCTCTCCTCCTGAGCAGTTCTTC. Its protein product is CASSPSRASPPEQFF.